One T cell receptor beta chain is described in this entry. Every donor gave ten milliliters of peripheral blood. RNA extraction gave at least 5.5 micrograms of total RNA per sample. The record originates from a study of blood T cells in healthy people across ages. The second PCR ran 7 to 11 cycles with a sample-barcoded 5' primer and J-beta primers. A 12-random-nucleotide template-switch adaptor tagged each cDNA molecule. Each CDR3 protein gets one entry after TCRdb re-called the 5' RACE reads with MiXCR. The top ten clones hold approximately 11% of a sample with 1.5 million to 2 million distinct CDR3 sequences, roughly 32% of them seen once. The CDR3 loop spans 16 amino acids. J gave up 9 bases and V 0 bases, and 14 bases lay outside the gene matches. CDR1 and CDR2 (germline): DFQATT, SNEGSKA (reference sequence).

The chain joins TRBV20-1 to TRBJ2-1; TRBD2 agrees at 7 bases. The specimen sequenced was blood. The receptor comes from a woman aged 30 to 39 in good health. The CDR3 DNA follows: TGCAGTGCTAGAGATCGACGGGTTGCGGGAGTAGGTGAGCAGTTCTTC. This gives the protein CSARDRRVAGVGEQFF.